The 26 T cell receptor beta chains reported below all come from one sample, sequenced in a study of beta chain features in type 1 diabetes. Sequenced material consisted of expressed TCRB transcripts (all of the isolated RNA was reverse transcribed). The assay was immunoSEQ multiplex PCR, and TCRdb's table has in-frame clones only and misses some. This table holds under 450,000 clones, about 15% found once. Sequencing was carried out using naive CD4+ T cells from blood. The receptors here all came from a young man in good health.

The sample holds a few counts of this clone. The chain couples TRBV25-1 to TRBJ2-4; D possibly corresponds to TRBD1 (6 bases). The CDR3 is made up of 15 amino acids. Trimming left V 5 bases short and J 3 bases short, with 14 bases between. The germline CDR1 and CDR2 sequences are MGHDK and SYGVNS. As DNA, the CDR3 is TGTGCCAGCAGTTCCGGGACAATGGGCAAAAACATTCAGTACTTC. Protein: CASSSGTMGKNIQYF.

This clone was seen a handful of times. This chain links TRBV5-1 with TRBJ1-1, with D possibly matching TRBD1 (5 bases). V shed 0 bases and J shed 0 bases, with 12 bases lying between them. Germline values: CDR1 SGHRS, CDR2 YFSETQ. This CDR3 is built from 16 residues. CDR3 bases: TGCGCCAGCAGCTTGGGACAGCTTCTAATGAACACTGAAGCTTTCTTT. It is translated as CASSLGQLLMNTEAFF.

This chain uses TRBV5-1 with TRBJ2-4; D is uncertain. CDR1 is SGHRS, CDR2 YFSETQ, per germline. This CDR3 contains 15 residues. Trimming removed 0 bases from V and 4 bases from J, with 11 bases in between. CDR3 DNA sequence: TGCGCCAGCAGCTTGGGTTCTGGGTCAAAAAACATTCAGTACTTC. Its translation is CASSLGSGSKNIQYF. Using reference TRBV5-1 and TRBJ2-4 for the parts outside the CDR3, the full variable domain is KAGVTQTPRYLIKTRGQQVTLSCSPISGHRSVSWYQQTPGQGLQFLFEYFSETQRNKGNFPGRFSGRQFSNSRSEMNVSTLELGDSALYLCASSLGSGSKNIQYFGAGTRLSVL.

At least ten counts were recorded for this clone. The rearrangement joins TRBV18 to TRBJ2-3, with TRBD1 as a possible D gene (5 bases). Trimming pared 4 bases from V and 4 bases from J, leaving 9 bases between. From germline, CDR1 is KGHSH and CDR2 LQKENI. This CDR3 comprises 13 residues. The CDR3, as DNA: TGTGCCAGCTCACTCACAGGTGCAGATACGCAGTATTTT. It translates to CASSLTGADTQYF. Supplemented by reference TRBV18 and TRBJ2-3, the full variable domain reads NAGVMQNPRHLVRRRGQEARLRCSPMKGHSHVYWYRQLPEEGLKFMVYLQKENIIDESGMPKERFSAEFPKEGPSILRIQQVVRGDSAAYFCASSLTGADTQYFGPGTRLTVL.

The chain joins TRBV9 to TRBJ2-3; TRBD1 aligns across 9 bases. The CDR3 contains 14 residues. V dropped 2 bases and J dropped 4; count of bases not matched to a gene: 2. Germline CDR1 and CDR2: SGDLS and YYNGEE. CDR3 nucleotide sequence: TGTGCCAGCAGCGTCGACAGGGGGGCAGATACGCAGTATTTT. It specifies CASSVDRGADTQYF.

This clone has only a few counts. This chain connects TRBV19 to TRBJ2-1; 11 bases map to TRBD2. This CDR3 spans 15 amino acids. CDR1 and CDR2 from the germline V gene are LNHDA and SQIVND (reference sequence). With 3 bases clipped from V and 7 bases from J, the junction kept 5 bases outside the gene matches. CDR3 coding DNA: TGTGCCAGTAGTATCATCCTAGCGGGAGGTAATGAGCAGTTCTTC. It encodes CASSIILAGGNEQFF.

The chain recombines TRBV15 with TRBJ2-2; D is undetermined. With 1 base removed from V and 1 base from J, the gap between germline ends came to 4 bases. The length of the CDR3 is 14 residues. CDR1 is LNHNV and CDR2 is YYDKDF in the germline V gene (reference sequence). The CDR3 coding sequence is TGTGCCACCAGCAGAGGAGGGAACACCGGGGAGCTGTTTTTT. It is translated as CATSRGGNTGELFF.

Ten or more counts support this clone. The chain joins TRBV7-9 to TRBJ2-5; no clear D. The V end was cut by 4 bases, the J end by 6 bases, with 18 bases between. CDR1 and CDR2 from the germline V gene are SEHNR and FQNEAQ (reference sequence). The CDR3 sequence is 15 residues long. The CDR3 is CASSSRVQKGQTQYF. CDR3 bases: TGTGCCAGCAGCTCCCGGGTCCAAAAAGGGCAGACCCAGTACTTC.

This clone was detected a few times. The V call is TRBV6-6, the J call TRBJ2-5; D is undetermined. Germline loops: CDR1 MNHNY, CDR2 SVGAGI (reference sequence). The CDR3 contains 12 residues. V was clipped by 7 bases and J by 5 bases, with 11 bases between them. In nucleotides, the CDR3 is TGTGCCAGCAAATGGGGAAAGGAGACCCAGTACTTC. Translation gives CASKWGKETQYF.

This clone has only a few counts. This chain uses TRBV11-2 with TRBJ2-5; 12 bases align to TRBD2. V lost 6 bases and J lost 5; bases outside the gene matches: 7. There are 15 residues in the CDR3. Germline V gene sequence: CDR1 SGHAT, CDR2 FQNNGV. CDR3 sequence: CASREDGTSGETQYF. DNA for the CDR3: TGTGCCAGCAGGGAGGACGGGACTAGCGGGGAGACCCAGTACTTC.

A few counts support this clone. The chain uses TRBV30 and TRBJ1-5; unclear D gene. From germline, CDR1 is GTSNPN and CDR2 SVGIG (reference sequence). V lost 1 base and J 1 base, leaving 5 bases between the germline ends. The CDR3 runs 13 residues. The CDR3 spells CAWSAHSNQPQHF. For the CDR3, the DNA is TGTGCCTGGAGTGCCCACAGCAATCAGCCCCAGCATTTT.

This clone was seen a handful of times. The chain uses TRBV29-1 and TRBJ1-4; TRBD1 matches at 7 bases. V trimming: 5 bases; J trimming: 7 bases; junction bases outside the gene matches: 7. The germline gives CDR1 SQVTM, CDR2 ANQGSEA. The CDR3 runs 13 residues. CDR3 in DNA: TGCAGCGTTATAGGGGGCGGCAGTGAAAAACTGTTTTTT. It yields the protein CSVIGGGSEKLFF.

The chain is built from TRBV7-2 and TRBJ1-5; D may be TRBD1 (5 bases). Germline V lookup: CDR1 SGHTA, CDR2 FQGNSA. V was cut by 1 base and J by 4 bases, with 14 bases left in between. This CDR3 contains 16 residues. The CDR3 region is CASSLEGHRGNQPQHF. DNA for the CDR3: TGTGCCAGCAGCTTAGAGGGGCACAGAGGAAATCAGCCCCAGCATTTT.

This sequence joins TRBV14 and TRBJ1-2; no reliable D call. This CDR3 has 12 amino acids. Trimming removed 4 bases from V and 4 bases from J, with 7 bases in between. The germline V gene encodes CDR1 SGHDN and CDR2 FVKESK. The CDR3, as DNA: TGTGCCAGCAGCCCCTGGAGCTATGGCTACACCTTC. Its translation is CASSPWSYGYTF.

The chain carries TRBV4-3 and TRBJ1-5, with a weak D call TRBD1 (5 bases). CDR3 size: 16 residues. Per germline, CDR1 LGHNA and CDR2 YSLEER. V was shortened by 0 bases and J by 2 bases, with 11 bases between the two germline ends. This CDR3 is CASSQDWDLGNQPQHF. CDR3 bases: TGCGCCAGCAGCCAAGATTGGGACTTGGGCAATCAGCCCCAGCATTTT.

The chain has TRBV14 and TRBJ2-7; D might be TRBD2 (6 bases). Germline values: CDR1 SGHDN, CDR2 FVKESK. The CDR3 contains 13 residues. V was trimmed by 4 bases and J by 2 bases, leaving 9 bases between them. DNA for the CDR3: TGTGCCAGCAGCCTGCGGACTACCTACGAGCAGTACGTC. Its protein is CASSLRTTYEQYV.

This chain connects TRBV9 to TRBJ2-1; 7 nucleotides match TRBD2. Germline V gives CDR1 SGDLS, CDR2 YYNGEE. The V and J ends lost 3 bases and 0 bases, in that order; junction bases with no gene match: 12. The CDR3 loop spans 18 amino acids. Here the CDR3 DNA reads TGTGCCAGCAGCGGAGAGGAGAGAGCGGGAAGCTCCTACAATGAGCAGTTCTTC. This gives the protein CASSGEERAGSSYNEQFF.

The chain links TRBV9 to TRBJ1-1; D not certain. V shed 0 bases and J shed 4 bases, with 13 bases lying between them. The germline CDR1 and CDR2 sequences are SGDLS and YYNGEE. The CDR3 runs 15 residues. CDR3 amino acids: CASSVVQKLGTEAFF. In nucleotides, the CDR3 is TGTGCCAGCAGCGTAGTTCAGAAACTGGGCACTGAAGCTTTCTTT.

V is TRBV29-1 and J is TRBJ1-2; unclear D gene. V lost 7 bases to trimming and J lost 5 bases, with 11 bases between them. Germline V gene lookup returns CDR1 SQVTM and CDR2 ANQGSEA. This CDR3 region has 11 residues. Here the CDR3 DNA reads TGCAGCGCCGTTCTCGGTTATGGCTACACCTTC. Protein: CSAVLGYGYTF.

This clone was seen more than once but under ten times. V is TRBV2 and J is TRBJ2-2; 7 positions agree with TRBD1. Germline V gene lookup returns CDR1 SNHLY and CDR2 FYNNEI. After removal of 4 bases from V and 3 bases from J, the junction contained 2 bases not matched to a gene. This CDR3 spans 14 amino acids. The CDR3 protein is CASSGDSYTGELFF. The CDR3 DNA is TGTGCCAGCAGTGGGGACAGTTACACCGGGGAGCTGTTTTTT.

This clone was seen a handful of times. This rearrangement joins TRBV9 to TRBJ2-6; TRBD1 might be the D (5 bases). Germline lookup yields CDR1 SGDLS and CDR2 YYNGEE. V shed 2 bases and J shed 0 bases, with 15 bases lying between them. This CDR3 spans 18 amino acids. The CDR3 spells CASSVIAGISSGANVLTF. The DNA for the CDR3 is TGTGCCAGCAGCGTGATTGCAGGGATAAGCTCTGGGGCCAACGTCCTGACTTTC.

The V and J genes are TRBV4-3 and TRBJ2-6, with 9 bases that match TRBD1. V shed 5 bases, J shed 0 bases, and the junction held 8 bases outside the gene matches. The length of the CDR3 is 18 residues. In germline, CDR1 is LGHNA, CDR2 YSLEER. For the CDR3, the DNA is TGCGCCAGCAGCAACCGGGACAGGGCTAACTCTGGGGCCAACGTCCTGACTTTC. Amino acid sequence: CASSNRDRANSGANVLTF.

This clone was observed a handful of times. V is TRBV7-9 and J is TRBJ1-1; D remains unclear. With 5 bases removed from V and 10 bases from J, the gap between germline ends came to 14 bases. CDR3 length: 12 residues. CDR1 is SEHNR, CDR2 FQNEAQ, per germline (reference sequence). The CDR3 DNA sequence: TGTGCCAGCAGCGCGGCTGAGTCTGTAGCTTTCTTT. Protein: CASSAAESVAFF.

The chain uses TRBV4-1 and TRBJ1-2; no clear D gene. Per germline, CDR1 MGHRA and CDR2 YSYEKL. CDR3 size: 14 residues. V lost 0 bases and J lost 2, with 7 bases in between. CDR3 nucleotide sequence: TGCGCCAGCAGCCAAGAGAGAGGGAACTATGGCTACACCTTC. Its protein is CASSQERGNYGYTF.

This clone was recorded a few times. V and J are TRBV9 and TRBJ2-1, with no clear D. This CDR3 contains 16 residues. Trimming shortened V by 0 bases and J by 3 bases, and 13 bases separated the two germline ends. Germline assignment: CDR1 SGDLS and CDR2 YYNGEE. The CDR3 here is CASSVETTAVYNEQFF. CDR3 bases: TGTGCCAGCAGCGTAGAAACAACGGCCGTCTACAATGAGCAGTTCTTC.

This clone was recorded a few times. The chain joins TRBV18 to TRBJ2-7, with D uncertain. The V and J ends lost 2 bases and 3 bases respectively, with 11 bases between them. This CDR3 contains 14 residues. Looked up from germline, CDR1 is KGHSH and CDR2 is LQKENI. The CDR3 sequence is CASSPLPGFYEQYF. The CDR3 nucleotides are TGTGCCAGCTCACCATTACCAGGTTTCTACGAGCAGTACTTC. Full variable domain (rest looked up from reference TRBV18 and TRBJ2-7): NAGVMQNPRHLVRRRGQEARLRCSPMKGHSHVYWYRQLPEEGLKFMVYLQKENIIDESGMPKERFSAEFPKEGPSILRIQQVVRGDSAAYFCASSPLPGFYEQYFGPGTRLTVT.